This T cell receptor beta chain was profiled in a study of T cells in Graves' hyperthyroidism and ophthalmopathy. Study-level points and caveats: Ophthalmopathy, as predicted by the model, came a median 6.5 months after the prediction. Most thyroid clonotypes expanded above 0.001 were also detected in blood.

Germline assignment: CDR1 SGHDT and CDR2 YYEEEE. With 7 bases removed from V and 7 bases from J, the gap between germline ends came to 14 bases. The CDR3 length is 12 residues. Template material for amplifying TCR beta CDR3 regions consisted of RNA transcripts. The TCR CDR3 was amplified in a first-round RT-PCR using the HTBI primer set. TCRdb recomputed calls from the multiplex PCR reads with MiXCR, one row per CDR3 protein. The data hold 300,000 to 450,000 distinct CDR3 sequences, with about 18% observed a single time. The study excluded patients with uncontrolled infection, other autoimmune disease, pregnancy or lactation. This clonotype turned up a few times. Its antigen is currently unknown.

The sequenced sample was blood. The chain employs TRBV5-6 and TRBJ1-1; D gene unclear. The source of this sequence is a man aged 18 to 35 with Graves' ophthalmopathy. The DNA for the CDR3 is TGTGCCAGCGGGAGAAGGAGGAATGAAGCTTTCTTT. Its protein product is CASGRRRNEAFF. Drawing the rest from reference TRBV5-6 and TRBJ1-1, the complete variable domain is DAGVTQSPTHLIKTRGQQVTLRCSPKSGHDTVSWYQQALGQGPQFIFQYYEEEERQRGNFPDRFSGHQFPNYSSELNVNALLLGDSALYLCASGRRRNEAFFGQGTRLTVV.